This TCR beta chain was profiled in a study of blood T cell repertoires in COVID-19. TCRdb keeps only in-frame clones here, not all; method: immunoSEQ multiplex PCR. Among about 140,000 clones listed, 65% to 85% were seen once. Per the germline V gene, CDR1 is MNHEY and CDR2 is SVGAGI. The CDR3 contains 15 residues. V was shortened by 5 bases and J by 3 bases, with 13 bases between the two germline ends. This clone was counted a single time. Material: PBMCs or T cells enriched from blood (not recorded which). V and J are TRBV6-5 and TRBJ1-4; maybe TRBD1 (6 bases). The receptor was isolated from a man aged 70-80 years who had been exposed to COVID-19. DNA for the CDR3: TGTGCCAGCAGTCATCTTGGGGGCTCTAATGAAAAACTGTTTTTT. Protein product: CASSHLGGSNEKLFF.